The 24 T cell receptor beta chains below come from one sample, sequenced in a study of T cell responses to AZD1222 COVID-19 vaccine. Repertoires were generated with immunoSEQ multiplex PCR, while TCRdb's copy carries only in-frame clones and drops some. This table has 110,000 to 150,000 clones, about 91% appearing once. This specimen was peripheral blood, taken on day 0 of AZD1222 vaccination. These TCRs come from an adult in good health.

The V and J genes are TRBV28 and TRBJ2-2, with D hard to call. The germline gives CDR1 MDHEN, CDR2 SYDVKM. The length of the CDR3 is 11 residues. Trimming pared 5 bases from V and 5 bases from J, leaving 3 bases between. The CDR3 loop reads CASSVTGELFF. In DNA form, the CDR3 reads TGTGCCAGCAGTGTTACCGGGGAGCTGTTTTTT.

The chain is built from TRBV3-1 (or the pseudogene TRBV3-2) and TRBJ1-3; possible D gene TRBD1, 5 bases. The CDR3 has 17 amino acids. With 3 bases removed from V and 3 bases from J, the gap between germline ends came to 18 bases. The germline V gene has CDR1 LGHDT and CDR2 YNNKEL (reference sequence). CDR3 loop: CASSQTLGLRGGNTIYF. CDR3 in DNA: TGTGCCAGCAGCCAGACGCTGGGACTTCGGGGTGGAAACACCATATATTTT.

This chain connects TRBV19 to TRBJ1-2, with TRBD1 as a possible D gene (5 bases). Trimming cost V 10 bases and J 4 bases, with 16 bases left between them. The CDR3 runs to 13 residues. Germline V gene lookup returns CDR1 LNHDA and CDR2 SQIVND (reference sequence). CDR3 bases: TGTGCCACCAGCCGGGGGGTAACCTATGGCTACACCTTC. It yields the protein CATSRGVTYGYTF.

The chain carries TRBV2 and TRBJ2-5; 9 bases are a match to TRBD2. V shed 7 bases, J shed 9 bases, and the junction held 12 bases outside the gene matches. This CDR3 is built from 14 residues. Germline V lookup: CDR1 SNHLY, CDR2 FYNNEI. CDR3 coding DNA: TGTGCCAGCACCGAGGGTCTAGCGGGATCGGCCCAGTACTTC. This gives the protein CASTEGLAGSAQYF. The full variable domain, rest sourced from reference TRBV2 and TRBJ2-5, is EPEVTQTPSHQVTQMGQEVILRCVPISNHLYFYWYRQILGQKVEFLVSFYNNEISEKSEIFDDQFSVERPDGSNFTLKIRSTKLEDSAMYFCASTEGLAGSAQYFGPGTRLLVL.

The chain couples TRBV28 to TRBJ2-2, with D perhaps TRBD2 (6 bases). The CDR3 sequence is 16 residues long. The germline V gene has CDR1 MDHEN and CDR2 SYDVKM. V lost 5 bases, J lost 1 base, and 14 bases lay in between. CDR3 loop: CASSPRAGLNTGELFF. In nucleotides, the CDR3 is TGTGCCAGCAGTCCCCGTGCGGGGCTGAACACCGGGGAGCTGTTTTTT.

The chain uses TRBV5-1 and TRBJ2-5, with 7 positions matching TRBD2. The J segment lost 2 bases and the V segment lost 4 bases, leaving 8 bases of the junction unmatched. The CDR3 is 15 residues long. Germline V lookup: CDR1 SGHRS, CDR2 YFSETQ. The DNA for the CDR3 is TGCGCCAGCAGCCGCCTGAGCGGGACTCAAGAGACCCAGTACTTC. Its protein is CASSRLSGTQETQYF.

In its sample, this clone was seen a few times. The chain employs TRBV10-3 and TRBJ2-1; 7 bases align to TRBD1. J was trimmed by 0 bases and V by 6 bases; bases with no gene match: 2. CDR3 size: 14 residues. Germline V gene data show CDR1 as ENHRY and CDR2 as SYGVKD. In DNA form, the CDR3 reads TGTGCCATCAGGGGGGACAGCTCCTACAATGAGCAGTTCTTC. Residues: CAIRGDSSYNEQFF.

The V and J genes are TRBV19 and TRBJ1-4; the match to TRBD1 covers 7 bases. There are 13 residues in the CDR3. V shed 8 bases and J 4 bases; nucleotides not matched to a gene: 4. Germline V gene lookup returns CDR1 LNHDA and CDR2 SQIVND (reference sequence). The CDR3 reads CASSDRFNEKLFF. In DNA, the CDR3 is TGTGCCAGTTCGGACAGGTTTAATGAAAAACTGTTTTTT. Supplemented by reference TRBV19 and TRBJ1-4, the full variable domain reads DGGITQSPKYLFRKEGQNVTLSCEQNLNHDAMYWYRQDPGQGLRLIYYSQIVNDFQKGDIAEGYSVSREKKESFPLTVTSAQKNPTAFYLCASSDRFNEKLFFGSGTQLSVL.

The chain uses TRBV19 and TRBJ2-1, with D perhaps being TRBD1 or TRBD2 (5 bases each). The V end lost 7 bases, the J end lost 12 bases, and 16 bases lay between the germline ends. In germline, CDR1 is LNHDA, CDR2 SQIVND (reference sequence). The CDR3 length is 12 residues. The CDR3 nucleotides are TGTGCCAGTAAAGGGGCGAGGGATGGGCAGTTCTTC. Its translation is CASKGARDGQFF.

The count of this clone is one. The DNA of the CDR3 is TGTGCCAGCAGCCCCAGGGACGGGGAGCTGTTTTTT. This codes for CASSPRDGELFF. The V call is TRBV21-1, the J call TRBJ2-2; TRBD1 is taken as the D call from the table, unchecked against the DNA. TRBV21-1 is a pseudogene locus. The CDR3 length is 12 residues.

V gene TRBV4-1 combines with J gene TRBJ2-7, with no clear D. In germline, CDR1 is MGHRA, CDR2 YSYEKL. Trimming stripped 4 bases from V and 2 bases from J, with 9 bases between. The CDR3 contains 13 residues. The CDR3 DNA follows: TGCGCCAGCAGCCTCAGGACCACCTACGAGCAGTACTTC. It yields the protein CASSLRTTYEQYF.

The chain is built from TRBV3-1 (or the pseudogene TRBV3-2) and TRBJ1-5; D perhaps matches TRBD1 (5 bases). With 4 bases removed from V and 3 bases from J, the gap between germline ends came to 10 bases. CDR3 size: 14 residues. Germline V gives CDR1 LGHDT, CDR2 YNNKEL (reference sequence). CDR3 bases: TGTGCCAGCAGCCTACAGGTAAACAATCAGCCCCAGCATTTT. Its translation: CASSLQVNNQPQHF.

The CDR3 region is CASRPGQGAGDTQYF. CDR3 nucleotides: TGTGCCAGCCGCCCGGGACAGGGGGCAGGAGATACGCAGTATTTT. The chain recombines TRBV2 with TRBJ2-3; 12 positions agree with TRBD1. This CDR3 is built from 15 residues. Germline values: CDR1 SNHLY, CDR2 FYNNEI. J lost 5 bases, V lost 8 bases, and 8 bases had no gene match.

The chain carries TRBV28 and TRBJ1-5; weak D call: TRBD1 (6 bases). Trimming removed 5 bases at V and 7 bases at J, with 27 bases between. Germline assignment: CDR1 MDHEN and CDR2 SYDVKM. The CDR3 consists of 18 residues. The DNA of the CDR3 is TGTGCCAGCAGTCCCACCTTGGGGAGGGGGGAAGGAGGGCAGCCCCAGCATTTT. Translation gives CASSPTLGRGEGGQPQHF.

The chain joins TRBV6-5 to TRBJ2-7; perhaps TRBD2 as D (5 bases). The V end was cut by 6 bases, the J end by 0 bases, with 12 bases between. Looked up from germline, CDR1 is MNHEY and CDR2 is SVGAGI. The CDR3 sequence is 14 residues long. The CDR3 spells CASRDGGSSYEQYF. The CDR3 DNA sequence: TGTGCCAGCAGGGATGGCGGGTCCTCCTACGAGCAGTACTTC.

The genes are TRBV28 and TRBJ1-1; unclear D gene. Trimming took 6 bases from V and 0 from J, leaving 11 bases between them. This CDR3 spans 14 amino acids. Looked up from germline, CDR1 is MDHEN and CDR2 is SYDVKM. In nucleotides, the CDR3 is TGTGCCAGCAGCGGGATACTAATGAACACTGAAGCTTTCTTT. Its protein product is CASSGILMNTEAFF.

The gene calls are TRBV30 and TRBJ2-5; 11 bases agree with TRBD2. The germline V gene encodes CDR1 GTSNPN and CDR2 SVGIG (reference sequence). The CDR3 contains 16 residues. Trimming took 4 bases from V and 5 from J; bases not matched to a gene: 12. The CDR3, as DNA: TGTGCCTGGACGCCCCTAGCGGGAGGCCGGGCCGAGACCCAGTACTTC. It translates to CAWTPLAGGRAETQYF.

The chain couples TRBV14 to TRBJ2-7, with 11 bases fitting TRBD1. Germline V gene sequence: CDR1 SGHDN, CDR2 FVKESK. The CDR3 consists of 15 residues. V trimming: 5 bases; J trimming: 4 bases; junction bases outside the gene matches: 7. The CDR3 here is CASSFRTGGAYEQYF. Here the CDR3 DNA reads TGTGCCAGCAGCTTTCGGACAGGGGGCGCGTACGAGCAGTACTTC.

This sequence joins TRBV7-9 and TRBJ2-7; D ambiguous. In germline, CDR1 is SEHNR, CDR2 FQNEAQ (reference sequence). This CDR3 has 16 amino acids. The ends were cut back, 4 bases at V and 2 bases at J, with 18 bases in the middle. CDR3 DNA sequence: TGTGCCAGCAGCTCCTATCGTGACCGGCTCCCCTACGAGCAGTACTTC. Amino acid sequence: CASSSYRDRLPYEQYF.

This sequence joins TRBV10-1 and TRBJ1-1; no clear D. The CDR3 is 13 amino acids. The V end was cut by 5 bases, the J end by 5 bases, with 12 bases between. Per the germline V gene, CDR1 is WNHNN and CDR2 is SYGVQD (reference sequence). CDR3: CASSKGGGTEAFF. CDR3 nucleotides: TGCGCCAGCAGTAAGGGCGGAGGGACTGAAGCTTTCTTT.

This chain joins TRBV19 and TRBJ1-5; D perhaps matches TRBD1 (6 bases). Trimming took 4 bases from V and 0 from J, leaving 16 bases between them. CDR3 length: 17 residues. Germline V gene sequence: CDR1 LNHDA, CDR2 SQIVND (reference sequence). This CDR3 reads CASSSGGAGHSNQPQHF. The CDR3 DNA reads as TGTGCCAGTAGTAGTGGGGGCGCCGGGCATAGCAATCAGCCCCAGCATTTT. Variable domain in full (rest from reference TRBV19 and TRBJ1-5): DGGITQSPKYLFRKEGQNVTLSCEQNLNHDAMYWYRQDPGQGLRLIYYSQIVNDFQKGDIAEGYSVSREKKESFPLTVTSAQKNPTAFYLCASSSGGAGHSNQPQHFGDGTRLSIL.

A remark on this clone: This CDR3 is also generated by other DNA sequences in the sample. This chain uses TRBV9 with TRBJ2-2; 7 bases match TRBD2. The CDR3 runs to 15 residues. CDR1 and CDR2 (germline): SGDLS, YYNGEE. Trimming cost V 0 bases and J 1 base; bases outside gene matches: 0. The DNA of the CDR3 is TGTGCCAGCAGCGTAGGCGGGAGGAACACCGGGGAGCTGTTTTTT. It yields the protein CASSVGGRNTGELFF. The entire variable domain, with the rest obtained from reference TRBV9 and TRBJ2-2, is as follows: DSGVTQTPKHLITATGQRVTLRCSPRSGDLSVYWYQQSLDQGLQFLIQYYNGEERAKGNILERFSAQQFPDLHSELNLSSLELGDSALYFCASSVGGRNTGELFFGEGSRLTVL.

This chain connects TRBV29-1 to TRBJ1-3, with 8 positions matching TRBD1. The germline gives CDR1 SQVTM, CDR2 ANQGSEA. The CDR3 contains 17 residues. Trimming took 5 bases from V and 1 from J; bases not matched to a gene: 13. CDR3 bases: TGCAGCGTTAGGGCCGGGACAGGTCAATTGTCTGGAAACACCATATATTTT. Amino acid sequence: CSVRAGTGQLSGNTIYF. Based on the CDR3 plus reference TRBV29-1 and TRBJ1-3, the full variable domain is SAVISQKPSRDICQRGTSLTIQCQVDSQVTMMFWYRQQPGQSLTLIATANQGSEATYESGFVIDKFPISRPNLTFSTLTVSNMSPEDSSIYLCSVRAGTGQLSGNTIYFGEGSWLTVV.

This chain links TRBV27 with TRBJ1-5; D call uncertain. The CDR3 runs to 14 residues. From germline, CDR1 is MNHEY and CDR2 SMNVEV (reference sequence). V dropped 6 bases and J dropped 8 bases, with 17 bases sitting between them. The CDR3 region is CASRNTLAGKPQHF. The DNA of the CDR3 is TGTGCCAGCAGAAATACACTTGCGGGGAAGCCCCAGCATTTT.